One and the same sample provided the 12 T cell receptor beta chains below, sequenced in a study of blood T cell repertoires in COVID-19. Sequencing used immunoSEQ multiplex PCR; TCRdb keeps in-frame clones, though not all of them. The sample has roughly 150,000 clones; roughly 82% are singletons. The sample consisted of peripheral blood. The origin of the receptors is a woman aged 45-59 years with acute or convalescent COVID-19.

The chain employs TRBV28 and TRBJ1-1; D gene ambiguous. Germline V CDR1 and CDR2: MDHEN, SYDVKM. Trimming cost V 8 bases and J 10 bases, with 5 bases left between them. The CDR3 has 8 residues. The CDR3 sequence: CASGRAFF. For the CDR3, the DNA is TGTGCCAGCGGGAGAGCTTTCTTT.

The chain has TRBV19 and TRBJ2-7; D remains unclear. The germline V gene encodes CDR1 LNHDA and CDR2 SQIVND (reference sequence). The CDR3 sequence is 16 residues long. V lost 2 bases, J lost 2 bases, and 16 bases lay in between. CDR3 DNA: TGTGCCAGTAGTATAAAACCCCTATTTCGCCCCTACGAGCAGTACTTC. Protein product: CASSIKPLFRPYEQYF.

The CDR3 is CASSYSGQGAFSPLHF. As DNA, the CDR3 is TGTGCCAGCAGTTACTCGGGACAGGGGGCGTTTTCACCCCTCCACTTT. The chain employs TRBV6-5 and TRBJ1-6; 12 bases are a match to TRBD1. V shed 0 bases, J shed 9 bases, and the junction held 3 bases outside the gene matches. The CDR3 sequence is 16 residues long. Germline V gene sequence: CDR1 MNHEY, CDR2 SVGAGI.

The rearrangement links TRBV9 to TRBJ2-7; 8 bases are shared with TRBD1. The germline CDR1 and CDR2 sequences are SGDLS and YYNGEE. The CDR3 runs 16 residues. J gave up 2 bases and V 0 bases, and 7 bases lay outside the gene matches. This chain's CDR3 is CASSVAGGRAPYEQYF. CDR3 bases: TGTGCCAGCAGCGTAGCAGGGGGCAGGGCCCCCTACGAGCAGTACTTC.

In its sample, this clone was seen once. Distinct nucleotide sequences in the sample also encode this CDR3. CDR3 DNA sequence: TGTGCCAGCAGTCCGAAGACAGGCAGCAATCAGCCCCAGCATTTT. It translates to CASSPKTGSNQPQHF. This chain links TRBV7-2 with TRBJ1-5; tentatively, D is TRBD1 (6 bases). V lost 6 bases to trimming and J lost 1 base, with 13 bases between them. Germline V gene sequence: CDR1 SGHTA, CDR2 FQGNSA. The CDR3 is 15 residues long.

This chain uses TRBV28 with TRBJ1-6; D is undetermined. The CDR3 consists of 18 residues. V was pared by 4 bases and J by 3 bases, with 19 bases between. CDR1 and CDR2 from the germline V gene are MDHEN and SYDVKM. In DNA, the CDR3 is TGTGCCAGCAGTTCCCGGCCCGACATTTACCTCTATAATTCACCCCTCCACTTT. It specifies CASSSRPDIYLYNSPLHF.

There are a few counts of this clone. This chain connects TRBV2 to TRBJ1-2, with TRBD1 matching over 9 bases. The germline CDR1 and CDR2 sequences are SNHLY and FYNNEI. The CDR3 is 13 amino acids. V shed 8 bases, J shed 3 bases, and the junction held 4 bases outside the gene matches. The CDR3 region has the DNA TGTGCCAGCGAACAGGGGGCTCACTATGGCTACACCTTC. This codes for CASEQGAHYGYTF.

This clone came up once. The chain is built from TRBV9 and TRBJ2-7; 7 nucleotides line up with TRBD1. Germline values: CDR1 SGDLS, CDR2 YYNGEE. Losses at the gene ends were 4 bases for V and 2 bases for J; bases not matched to a gene: 15. The CDR3 extends over 17 amino acids. CDR3 amino acids: CASSTRTGTIYPYEQYF. The CDR3 nucleotides read TGTGCCAGCAGCACGAGGACAGGAACCATTTACCCCTACGAGCAGTACTTC.

The chain is built from TRBV6-5 and TRBJ1-3; TRBD1 agrees at 9 bases. Trimming took 6 bases from V and 3 from J; bases not matched to a gene: 6. Germline V lookup: CDR1 MNHEY, CDR2 SVGAGI. This CDR3 is built from 15 residues. The CDR3 loop is CASSKDRGGGNTIYF. The CDR3 coding sequence is TGTGCCAGCAGCAAGGACAGGGGTGGTGGAAACACCATATATTTT.

This rearrangement joins TRBV24-1 to TRBJ2-5; 7 bases are shared with TRBD1. The germline V gene encodes CDR1 KGHDR and CDR2 SFDVKD. The V and J ends lost 4 bases and 5 bases, in that order; junction bases with no gene match: 6. CDR3 length equals 14 residues. The CDR3 protein is CATSDSDRVETQYF. For the CDR3, the DNA is TGTGCCACCAGTGACTCCGACAGGGTTGAGACCCAGTACTTC.

In its sample, this clone was seen once. V usage is TRBV13 and J usage is TRBJ2-7; tentatively, D is TRBD1 (6 bases). The V end lost 2 bases, the J end lost 0 bases, and 17 bases lay between the germline ends. CDR1 PRHDT and CDR2 FYEKMQ come from the germline V gene (reference sequence). This CDR3 contains 17 residues. The CDR3 reads CASSLQLRGSGSYEQYF. The CDR3 DNA reads as TGTGCCAGCAGCTTACAACTAAGGGGGTCGGGCTCCTACGAGCAGTACTTC.

The chain uses TRBV2 and TRBJ2-1; 8 nucleotides line up with TRBD1. J was trimmed by 2 bases and V by 7 bases; bases with no gene match: 7. This CDR3 has 15 amino acids. Germline loops: CDR1 SNHLY, CDR2 FYNNEI. The CDR3 bases are TGTGCCAGCAAGGCTGAACAGGGGGCCTACAATGAGCAGTTCTTC. Its translation is CASKAEQGAYNEQFF.